This TCR beta chain was sequenced for a study of regulatory T cells in long-lasting Graves disease. The study, taken as a whole, reports: Compared with new cases, persistent Graves' patients showed reduced TCR diversity. Having only a small sample size may have limited accuracy. Patients with persistent disease shared roughly 3,000 public clonotypes, outpacing the roughly 950 shared by new patients. Persistent disease was associated with favored TRBV28 usage and with favored use of TRBJ1-2 and TRBJ2-5.

This CDR3 has 12 amino acids. The germline V gene encodes CDR1 DFQATT and CDR2 SNEGSKA (reference sequence). Concerning this clonotype: Antigen specificity is unknown. One end of the junction is discordant with germline, which a read error may explain.

The authors built TCR beta libraries using iRepertoire HTBI primers and Arm-PCR of CDR3 regions. TCRdb reprocessed the multiplex PCR reads with MiXCR, giving one entry per CDR3 protein. The table shows over 250,000 distinct CDR3 sequences, with 20% to 25% occurring only once. Documented time point: persistent/refractory GD, antithyroid drugs over 5 years with positive TRAb. Following extraction of RNA from PBMCs, that RNA was used to make the TCR library. Sequencing used peripheral blood mononuclear cells (PBMCs), obtained when the disease was refractory, from a patient treated with antithyroid drugs. The clonotype comes from a female donor with Graves disease. The V and J genes are TRBV20-1 and TRBJ1-2, with D unclear. CDR3 amino acids: CSAAGTGRGLPF. Here the CDR3 DNA reads TGCAGTGCTGCTGGTACTGGCCGGGGTCTGCCCTTC.